Below are 10 T cell receptor beta chains sequenced from a single sample in a study of cytomegalovirus exposure and HLA in healthy donors. In the PCR, 60 Vbeta and 13 Jbeta primers were used. TCRdb's table, derived via immunoSEQ multiplex PCR, lists solely in-frame clones and lacks some. This table has over 110,000 clones, 78% appearing once. Sequences were obtained from PBMCs. These receptor sequences come from a woman in her 40s in good health and CMV-seropositive.

CDR3 in DNA: TGTGCCAGCAGTTACAGGGAGGAGACCCAGTACTTC. Its translation: CASSYREETQYF. The chain is built from TRBV2 and TRBJ2-5; D may be TRBD1 (6 bases). V was pared by 5 bases and J by 5 bases, with 9 bases between. Germline CDR1 and CDR2: SNHLY and FYNNEI. The CDR3 extends over 12 amino acids.

The chain joins TRBV12-5 to TRBJ2-3; D might be TRBD2 (5 bases). CDR3 length equals 13 residues. Trimming removed 6 bases at V and 1 base at J, with 8 bases between. Germline V gives CDR1 LGHNT, CDR2 FRNRAP. The CDR3 protein is CASGVGGTDTQYF. CDR3 bases: TGTGCTAGTGGCGTCGGGGGCACAGATACGCAGTATTTT.

The chain recombines TRBV15 with TRBJ1-2, with D tentatively TRBD1 (6 bases). Germline V gene sequence: CDR1 LNHNV, CDR2 YYDKDF (reference sequence). The CDR3 is made up of 14 amino acids. Deletions cut 0 bases from V and 8 bases from J, with 13 bases between. The chain's CDR3 is CATSRDLGAQGYTF. CDR3 in DNA: TGTGCCACCAGCAGAGATCTGGGGGCGCAGGGCTACACCTTC.

This clone was counted only a few times. This rearrangement joins TRBV20-1 to TRBJ1-2; D unresolved. V lost 3 bases to trimming and J lost 7 bases, with 9 bases between them. CDR3 length: 11 amino acids. Germline lookup yields CDR1 DFQATT and CDR2 SNEGSKA (reference sequence). CDR3: CSASSSGGYTF. CDR3 nucleotides: TGCAGTGCTAGTAGCTCCGGTGGCTACACCTTC.

V is TRBV28 and J is TRBJ1-4; weak D call: TRBD1 (5 bases). Germline lookup yields CDR1 MDHEN and CDR2 SYDVKM. The CDR3 extends over 15 amino acids. V lost 5 bases, J lost 4 bases, and 14 bases lay in between. CDR3: CASSLIQALNEKLFF. DNA of the CDR3: TGTGCCAGCAGTCTGATACAGGCCCTTAATGAAAAACTGTTTTTT.

The chain joins TRBV10-2 to TRBJ2-1, with 10 bases aligning to TRBD2. V was pared by 11 bases and J by 7 bases, with 11 bases of the junction left unmatched. In germline, CDR1 is WSHSY, CDR2 SAAADI. CDR3 length: 14 residues. The CDR3 sequence is CASHGLAAGNEQFF. The DNA for the CDR3 is TGCGCCTCACACGGACTAGCGGCTGGAAATGAGCAGTTCTTC.

V gene TRBV19 combines with J gene TRBJ1-3, with a possible D match to TRBD1 (5 bases). CDR3 size: 14 residues. Germline V gives CDR1 LNHDA, CDR2 SQIVND (reference sequence). The ends were cut back, 6 bases at V and 0 bases at J, with 9 bases in the middle. The CDR3 coding sequence is TGTGCCAGTAGACAGGAAGGCTCTGGAAACACCATATATTTT. Translating gives CASRQEGSGNTIYF.

This chain joins TRBV11-2 and TRBJ2-5; 8 bases map to TRBD2. The CDR3 totals 16 residues. The germline gives CDR1 SGHAT, CDR2 FQNNGV. J was trimmed by 3 bases and V by 4 bases; bases with no gene match: 10. This chain's CDR3 is CASSYSWGAGEETQYF. Written as DNA, the CDR3 is TGTGCCAGCAGCTACTCATGGGGAGCGGGAGAAGAGACCCAGTACTTC.

This clone has a handful of counts. The chain couples TRBV5-1 to TRBJ2-3, with D possibly TRBD2 on 6 matching bases. This CDR3 has 14 amino acids. Germline values: CDR1 SGHRS, CDR2 YFSETQ. Trimming took off 4 bases at V and 6 bases at J, with 15 bases between the two ends. CDR3: CASSQERVGDTQYF. The CDR3 nucleotides read TGCGCCAGCAGCCAGGAGCGGGTGGGTGATACGCAGTATTTT.

The chain is built from TRBV9 and TRBJ2-3; 10 bases line up with TRBD2. The CDR3 spans 15 residues. V shed 0 bases, J shed 7 bases, and the junction held 5 bases outside the gene matches. Germline assignment: CDR1 SGDLS and CDR2 YYNGEE. CDR3 in amino acids: CASSVEGTSENTQYF. For the CDR3, the DNA is TGTGCCAGCAGCGTAGAGGGGACTAGCGAAAATACGCAGTATTTT.